This entry features one T cell receptor beta chain sequence. The data belong to a study of blood T cell repertoires in COVID-19. Study-level background: Collection of acute and convalescent COVID-19 samples took place in the United States, Italy and Spain. The analysed material was cDNA or gDNA that came from T cells, B-cell-depleted T cells, or PBMCs.

This CDR3 comprises 17 residues. Germline loops: CDR1 LGHDT, CDR2 YNNKEL (reference sequence). The V and J ends lost 1 base and 5 bases, in that order; junction bases with no gene match: 8. Authors' processing steps: Researchers report that nucleated cell counts were estimated from reference gene primer amplification. Produced via immunoSEQ multiplex PCR; TCRdb's table is partial and in-frame only. That table is the source of V, J and clone size, and D and trimming were worked out from the DNA. The table includes 95,000 to 120,000 clones, over 80% detected once. J is TRBJ2-2 and V is TRBV3-1 (or the pseudogene TRBV3-2), with 9 bases identical to TRBD2. The sequenced material came from peripheral blood. The sequence was collected from a woman in her sixties or seventies with acute or convalescent COVID-19. The DNA of the CDR3 is TGTGCCAGCAGCCAAGCTCTAGCGGGGAAGTATACCGGGGAGCTGTTTTTT. Protein product: CASSQALAGKYTGELFF.